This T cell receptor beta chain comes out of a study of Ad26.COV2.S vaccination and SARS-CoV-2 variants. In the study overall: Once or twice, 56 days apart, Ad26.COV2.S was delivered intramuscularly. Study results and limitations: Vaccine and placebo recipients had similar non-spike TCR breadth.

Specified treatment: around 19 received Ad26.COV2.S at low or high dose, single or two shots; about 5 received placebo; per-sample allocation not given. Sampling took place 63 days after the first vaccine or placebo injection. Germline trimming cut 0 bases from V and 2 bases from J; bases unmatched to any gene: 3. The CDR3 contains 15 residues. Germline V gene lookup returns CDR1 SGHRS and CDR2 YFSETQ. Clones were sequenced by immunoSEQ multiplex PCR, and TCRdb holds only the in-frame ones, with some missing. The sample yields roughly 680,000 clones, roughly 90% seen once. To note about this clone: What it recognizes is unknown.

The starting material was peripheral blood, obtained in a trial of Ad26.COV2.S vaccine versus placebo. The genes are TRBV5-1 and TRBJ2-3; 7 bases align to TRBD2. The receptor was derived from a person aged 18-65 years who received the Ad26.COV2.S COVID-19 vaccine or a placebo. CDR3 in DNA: TGCGCCAGCAGCTTGGTGGGGGGGATCACAGATACGCAGTATTTT. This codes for CASSLVGGITDTQYF.